The present T cell receptor (beta chain) was sequenced within a study of vaccination and CD4 T cells after COVID-19. Study overall: The convalescent group had six males, four females, seven Caucasians, two Asians, one multiracial. Each participant was administered two doses of a vaccine, which was either BNT162b2 or mRNA-1273.

Germline assignment: CDR1 SGHVS and CDR2 FQNEAQ. After removal of 4 bases from V and 5 bases from J, the junction contained 7 bases not matched to a gene. The CDR3 is made up of 15 amino acids. The treatment denotes: roughly 10-day PBMC culture with coronavirus spike peptide pools or control peptides (ViraFEST assay). Cultured CD4+ T cell DNA underwent sequencing with the Oncomine TCR Beta short-read assay. From CD4+ T cells that had been cultured, genomic DNA was extracted. In TCRdb, the PCR reads were re-called with MiXCR into one record per CDR3 protein. Of 20,000 or so distinct CDR3 sequences listed, approximately 30% were seen once; the top ten hold over 10%. About this clonotype itself: Antigen: not known.

The chain recombines TRBV7-8 with TRBJ2-1, with 8 bases that match TRBD2. This TCR came from a human donor with COVID-19. Sequenced: cultured CD4+ T cells from blood. The chain's CDR3 is CASSSPSSGHNEQFF. As DNA, the CDR3 is TGTGCCAGCAGCTCCCCGTCTAGCGGGCACAATGAGCAGTTCTTC.